This TCR beta chain is drawn from a study of blood T cell repertoires in COVID-19 (dated by TCRdb to the early 2020s). About the full investigation: The collaborator samples originated in the United States, Italy and Spain and spanned the acute and convalescent phases of COVID-19. The prospective study material was composed of cDNA or gDNA derived from T cells, B-cell-depleted T cells, or PBMCs. Deeply sampled blood TCRbeta repertoires from subjects exposed to, actively infected with, or recovered from COVID-19 were included in the dataset. A freely available public database, intended as a resource for researchers studying the immune response to SARS-CoV-2, is where the repertoires were released. Samples were obtained from the ongoing ImmuneRACE study (first 160 participants) and from 1,254 subjects provided by 6 global collaborators. Sample metadata almost always included a de-identified subject ID, COVID-19 status, age in years and sex. HLA class I and class II types, where available, came from metadata supplied by the sample provider rather than from assay-based typing.

Another Seattle source contributed samples from volunteer blood donors who had recovered from COVID-19. Collaborating institutions collected whole blood in K2EDTA tubes following their own protocols. For TCRbeta analysis, collaborators shipped samples as frozen whole blood, isolated PBMCs, or DNA extracted from either of those sample types. TCRbeta CDR3 regions were amplified from genomic DNA by means of the immunoSEQ Assay, a bias-controlled multiplex PCR. Per the original workflow: The number of nucleated cells in each sample was estimated from the amplification of reference gene primers within the assay. To quantify the absolute abundance of each unique TCRbeta CDR3 rearrangement, sequence reads were collapsed and filtered. For each sample, productive Simpson clonality was calculated as the square root of Simpson's diversity index over productive rearrangements. Imported from immuneACCESS, the table was reduced by TCRdb to in-frame sequences with V and J called. These copies leave out some clones; in studies compared against another copy, an unresolved V gene accounts for under half, and the cause of the remainder is not known. That table gives V, J and clone size, and the DNA gave D and trimming. The sample yields a few hundred thousand clones; about 90% were counted once. The ten biggest clones cover 5% to 7% of the sample.

V is shortened by 6 bases, J by 5 bases, and the region joining them spans 11 bases. CDR1 and CDR2, per the germline V gene, are ENHRY and SYGVKD. Including cysteine and phenylalanine, the CDR3 has 12 amino acids. CDR3 DNA only is kept here, 36 bases in frame from base 1. Here is what the overall study found, with its caveats: Clinical and demographic metadata were provided uncurated, with the amount varying by source and participant.

As for this clone: Its antigen is currently not known. Base qualities were left out, and no much larger clone turns up one base away.

The V gene is TRBV10-3 and the J gene is TRBJ2-7; no D gene can be assigned with confidence. The receptor comes from a man aged 18 to 35 who had recovered from COVID-19. The sequenced material came from peripheral blood. The CDR3 loop reads CAIRAAANEQYF. The DNA sequence reads TGTGCCATCAGGGCGGCAGCCAACGAGCAGTACTTC.